The TCR beta chain under discussion was sequenced for a study of blood T cells in healthy people across ages. Together with a sample-barcoded 5' primer, a J-beta primer mix was included in a second PCR lasting about 7 to 11 cycles. TCRdb used MiXCR to reprocess the 5' RACE reads, holding one entry per CDR3 protein. Among around 800,000 distinct CDR3 sequences listed, 53% were seen once. The V end was cut by 3 bases, the J end by 4 bases, with 13 bases between. CDR3 length: 14 amino acids. CDR1 is SNHLY and CDR2 is FYNNEI in the germline V gene. This clonotype was counted a few times. The sequencing sample was made of blood. This chain joins TRBV2 and TRBJ2-7, with a weak D call TRBD1 (7 bases). This sequence originates from a man older than 75 in good health. As DNA, the CDR3 is TGTGCCAGCAGTGACCAGGGGGGCCGATACGAGCAGTACTTC. The encoded protein is CASSDQGGRYEQYF.